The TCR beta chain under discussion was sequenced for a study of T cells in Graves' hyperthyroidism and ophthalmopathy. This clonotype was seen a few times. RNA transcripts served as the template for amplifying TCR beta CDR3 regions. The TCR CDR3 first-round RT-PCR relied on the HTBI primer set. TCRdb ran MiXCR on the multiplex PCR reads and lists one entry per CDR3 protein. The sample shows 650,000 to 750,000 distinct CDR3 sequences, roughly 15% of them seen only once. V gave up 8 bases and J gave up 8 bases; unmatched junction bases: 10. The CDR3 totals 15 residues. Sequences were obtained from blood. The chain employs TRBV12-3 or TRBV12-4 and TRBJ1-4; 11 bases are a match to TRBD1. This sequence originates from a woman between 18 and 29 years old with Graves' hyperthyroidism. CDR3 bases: TGTGCCAGCCTTTCGGGACAGGGGGGGAGGGAAAAACTGTTTTTT. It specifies CASLSGQGGREKLFF.